Listed below are T cell receptor beta chains from one sample, sequenced in a study of shared clonotypes between healthy human individuals. Profiled with immunoSEQ multiplex PCR; TCRdb holds only in-frame clones, not every one. The sample holds about 1 million clones; around four fifths are singletons and the top ten take around 1.5%. The sample taken for sequencing was memory CD4+ T cells sorted from blood. The receptors were sampled from a man in his late teens or twenties in good health. The CDR3 runs from the conserved cysteine through the conserved F or W. A D gene is named only where the DNA matches it firmly. Rows give clone size only sometimes, using once, few, many, or a class for an expanded clone.

V gene: TRBV5-1; J gene: TRBJ2-2; clone size: .; D gene: .; CDR3 DNA: TGCGCCAGCAGCTTCAAGGACCTCACCGGGGAGCTGTTTTTT; CDR3 protein: CASSFKDLTGELFF
V gene: TRBV15; J gene: TRBJ2-7; clone size: .; D gene: TRBD2; CDR3 DNA: TGTGCCACCAGCACCACGACGTTGGGAGGGAACTACGAGCAGTACTTC; CDR3 protein: CATSTTTLGGNYEQYF
V gene: TRBV7-9; J gene: TRBJ2-1; clone size: .; D gene: .; CDR3 DNA: TGTGCCAGCAGCTTAGTAGGCTACGACAATGAGCAGTTCTTC; CDR3 protein: CASSLVGYDNEQFF
V gene: TRBV2; J gene: TRBJ2-1; clone size: once; D gene: TRBD1; CDR3 DNA: TGTGCCAGCAGCGCGAACAGGGGTGAGCAGTTCTTC; CDR3 protein: CASSANRGEQFF
V gene: TRBV7-8; J gene: TRBJ1-6; clone size: few; D gene: TRBD1; CDR3 DNA: TGTGCCAGCAGCTTAGTACAGGGGCTCTATAATTCACCCCTCCACTTT; CDR3 protein: CASSLVQGLYNSPLHF
V gene: TRBV30; J gene: TRBJ2-5; clone size: .; D gene: .; CDR3 DNA: TGTGCCTGGAGTGGAAGGCCCGCAGAGACCCAGTACTTC; CDR3 protein: CAWSGRPAETQYF
V gene: TRBV12-2; J gene: TRBJ1-4; clone size: .; D gene: .; CDR3 DNA: TGTGCAAGTCGCTTAGTACTCGGACAGGTCCCTGAAAAACTGTTTTTT; CDR3 protein: CASRLVLGQVPEKLFF
V gene: TRBV5-1; J gene: TRBJ2-2; clone size: .; D gene: .; CDR3 DNA: TGCGCCAGCAGCCCCCAGGGGCACGCGAACACCGGGGAGCTGTTTTTT; CDR3 protein: CASSPQGHANTGELFF
V gene: TRBV7-2; J gene: TRBJ1-4; clone size: .; D gene: .; CDR3 DNA: TGTGCCAGCAGCCTGGGGGGATACGAGCCTAATGAAAAACTGTTTTTT; CDR3 protein: CASSLGGYEPNEKLFF
V gene: TRBV13; J gene: TRBJ2-4; clone size: .; D gene: TRBD2; CDR3 DNA: TGTGCCAGCAGCTCCCTCCGGACTAGCGGGAGTGGGGTCAAAAACATTCAGTACTTC; CDR3 protein: CASSSLRTSGSGVKNIQYF
V gene: TRBV2; J gene: TRBJ1-3; clone size: once; D gene: .; CDR3 DNA: TGTGCCAGCAGTGATCAGGATCGCGGAGGAAACACCATATATTTT; CDR3 protein: CASSDQDRGGNTIYF
V gene: TRBV5-1; J gene: TRBJ2-5; clone size: few; D gene: TRBD1; CDR3 DNA: TGCGCCAGCAGCTTAACAGGGGGCAGTGGGTTAGAGACCCAGTACTTC; CDR3 protein: CASSLTGGSGLETQYF
V gene: TRBV30; J gene: TRBJ2-7; clone size: .; D gene: .; CDR3 DNA: TGTGCCTGGAGTATTCCCGGGCGCAGCTCCTACGAGCAGTACTTC; CDR3 protein: CAWSIPGRSSYEQYF
V gene: TRBV18; J gene: TRBJ2-5; clone size: .; D gene: .; CDR3 DNA: TGTGCCAGCTCACCACCAGGGATGGAGACCCAGTACTTC; CDR3 protein: CASSPPGMETQYF
V gene: TRBV4-3; J gene: TRBJ2-2; clone size: .; D gene: TRBD1; CDR3 DNA: TGCGCCAGCAGCCAGGCAAGGACAGGCACCGGGGAGCTGTTTTTT; CDR3 protein: CASSQARTGTGELFF
V gene: TRBV6-1; J gene: TRBJ2-1; clone size: .; D gene: .; CDR3 DNA: TGTGCCAGCAGTGCGACTAGCAATGAGCAGTTCTTC; CDR3 protein: CASSATSNEQFF
V gene: TRBV12-5; J gene: TRBJ2-3; clone size: .; D gene: .; CDR3 DNA: TGTGCTAGTGGTCCACCCGGAGATACGCAGTATTTT; CDR3 protein: CASGPPGDTQYF
V gene: TRBV29-1; J gene: TRBJ1-1; clone size: .; D gene: TRBD1; CDR3 DNA: TGCAGCGGTAGCCGGGACAGGGGGCGCAGAGCTGAAGCTTTCTTT; CDR3 protein: CSGSRDRGRRAEAFF
V gene: TRBV6-1; J gene: TRBJ2-7; clone size: .; D gene: .; CDR3 DNA: TGTGCCAGCTCGCTGGCCCGCTCCTACGAGCAGTACTTC; CDR3 protein: CASSLARSYEQYF
V gene: TRBV19; J gene: TRBJ2-2; clone size: .; D gene: .; CDR3 DNA: TGTGCCAGCAGCTCCTGGACCCCACCGAACACCGGGGAGCTGTTTTTT; CDR3 protein: CASSSWTPPNTGELFF
V gene: TRBV27; J gene: TRBJ2-7; clone size: .; D gene: .; CDR3 DNA: TGTGCCAGCAGTCGGCGGACTGGCCCCTCCTACGAGCAGTACTTC; CDR3 protein: CASSRRTGPSYEQYF
V gene: TRBV25-1; J gene: TRBJ1-6; clone size: .; D gene: .; CDR3 DNA: TGTGCCAGCAGGGGCCCGGGGGGCTGGTCACCCCTCCACTTT; CDR3 protein: CASRGPGGWSPLHF
V gene: TRBV19; J gene: TRBJ2-7; clone size: .; D gene: TRBD1; CDR3 DNA: TGTGCCAGTAGTATTCAGGGGGCCTCCTACGAGCAGTACTTC; CDR3 protein: CASSIQGASYEQYF
V gene: TRBV6-5; J gene: TRBJ1-2; clone size: .; D gene: TRBD1; CDR3 DNA: TGTGCCAGCAGTTACGCTTACCGGACAGGGGATGGCTACACCTTC; CDR3 protein: CASSYAYRTGDGYTF
V gene: TRBV14; J gene: TRBJ2-7; clone size: .; D gene: TRBD1; CDR3 DNA: TGTGCCAGCAGCCCTCCGGGACAGGGAATCCAGCAGTACTTC; CDR3 protein: CASSPPGQGIQQYF
V gene: TRBV5-6; J gene: TRBJ2-7; clone size: .; D gene: .; CDR3 DNA: TGTGCCAGCAGCTTGCGGGGACACGAGCAGTACTTC; CDR3 protein: CASSLRGHEQYF
V gene: TRBV5-6; J gene: TRBJ2-3; clone size: .; D gene: TRBD1; CDR3 DNA: TGTGCCAGCAGCTGGGGACAGGCCACAGATACGCAGTATTTT; CDR3 protein: CASSWGQATDTQYF
V gene: TRBV5-1; J gene: TRBJ2-3; clone size: .; D gene: TRBD1; CDR3 DNA: TGCGCCAGCGGACAGGGAAGCACAGATACGCAGTATTTT; CDR3 protein: CASGQGSTDTQYF
V gene: TRBV5-4; J gene: TRBJ2-5; clone size: .; D gene: .; CDR3 DNA: TGTGCCAGCAGTTTAAGGAGGGTGGTTGGAGAGACCCAGTACTTC; CDR3 protein: CASSLRRVVGETQYF
V gene: TRBV19; J gene: TRBJ2-3; clone size: .; D gene: .; CDR3 DNA: TGTGCCAGTAGTCTCGAGGCGGGCCTGGGACCAGCGGATACGCAGTATTTT; CDR3 protein: CASSLEAGLGPADTQYF
V gene: TRBV6-6; J gene: TRBJ2-5; clone size: few; D gene: TRBD1; CDR3 DNA: TGTGCCAGCAAGCGGTCAGGGGGCCAAGAGACCCAGTACTTC; CDR3 protein: CASKRSGGQETQYF
V gene: TRBV7-6; J gene: TRBJ1-4; clone size: .; D gene: .; CDR3 DNA: TGTGCCAGCAGCTTAGAGCAGGGCGGCTATACTAATGAAAAACTGTTTTTT; CDR3 protein: CASSLEQGGYTNEKLFF
V gene: TRBV2; J gene: TRBJ1-2; clone size: .; D gene: .; CDR3 DNA: TGTGCCAGCAGACGGGGGGAGAACTATGGCTACACCTTC; CDR3 protein: CASRRGENYGYTF
V gene: TRBV28; J gene: TRBJ2-7; clone size: .; D gene: .; CDR3 DNA: TGTGCCAGCAGTTTATTGTCCAGGGGATTCTACGAGCAGTACTTC; CDR3 protein: CASSLLSRGFYEQYF
V gene: TRBV6-5; J gene: TRBJ1-6; clone size: .; D gene: .; CDR3 DNA: TGTGCCAGCGCTGCGGGGGAAAATTCACCCCTCCACTTT; CDR3 protein: CASAAGENSPLHF